This T cell receptor (beta chain) was observed in a study of OX40 agonist ivuxolimab in advanced cancers. Patients with autoimmune history or systemic immunosuppression were excluded. The trim removed 6 bases at V and 8 bases at J, leaving 8 bases unmatched. This CDR3 is built from 14 residues. CDR1 MNHEY and CDR2 SVGAGI come from the germline V gene. Here immunoSEQ multiplex PCR was the method, and the copy in TCRdb shows in-frame clones only, minus some. The sample shows about 52,000 clones, around 94% of them seen only once. V is TRBV6-5 and J is TRBJ2-1, with 9 positions matching TRBD1. This TCR was recovered from an adult with an advanced solid tumor such as melanoma, head and neck, liver or kidney cancer. Sample: CD4+ or CD8+ T cells sorted from blood, taken in a trial of the OX40 agonist ivuxolimab. The CDR3 nucleotides are TGTGCCAGCAGCCCGGGACAGGGTCACGATGAGCAGTTCTTC. This sequence encodes CASSPGQGHDEQFF.